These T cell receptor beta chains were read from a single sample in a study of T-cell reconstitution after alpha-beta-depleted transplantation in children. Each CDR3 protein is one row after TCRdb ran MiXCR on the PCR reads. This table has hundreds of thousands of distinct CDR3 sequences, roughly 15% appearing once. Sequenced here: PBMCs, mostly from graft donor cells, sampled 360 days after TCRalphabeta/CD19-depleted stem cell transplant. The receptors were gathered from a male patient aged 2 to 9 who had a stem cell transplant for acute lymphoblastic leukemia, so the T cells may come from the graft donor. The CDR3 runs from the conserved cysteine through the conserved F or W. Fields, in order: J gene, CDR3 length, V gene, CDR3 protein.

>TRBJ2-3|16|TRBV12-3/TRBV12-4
CASSPRLNPSTDTQYF
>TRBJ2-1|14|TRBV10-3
CATRAGRGYNEQFF
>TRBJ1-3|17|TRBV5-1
CASSLWDQGSSGNTIYF
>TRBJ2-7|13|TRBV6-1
CASSVGPLYEQYF
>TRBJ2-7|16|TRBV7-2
CASSLVGQGRLYEQYF
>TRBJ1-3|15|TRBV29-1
CSPTQPDKSGNTIYF
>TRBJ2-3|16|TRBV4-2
CASSPFPRASTDTQYF
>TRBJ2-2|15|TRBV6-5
CASSSVGTDTGELFF
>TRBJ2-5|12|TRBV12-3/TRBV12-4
CASKGAKETQYF
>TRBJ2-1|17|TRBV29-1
CSGRTSGRGGRYNEQFF
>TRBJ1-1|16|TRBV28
CASSSGTRNMNTEAFF
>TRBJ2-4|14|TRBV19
CASGADITENIQYF
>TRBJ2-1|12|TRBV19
CASTSPPGEQFF
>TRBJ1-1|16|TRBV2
CASRIEGGGWNTEAFF
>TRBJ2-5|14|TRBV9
CASSVGTGQETQYF
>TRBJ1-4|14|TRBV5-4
CASSLRGLGEKLFF
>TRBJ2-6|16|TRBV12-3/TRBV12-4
CASSFDRTSGANVLTF
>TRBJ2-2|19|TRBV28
CASSLNLWRVAGTTGELFF
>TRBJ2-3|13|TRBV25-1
CASSGVVAGTQYF
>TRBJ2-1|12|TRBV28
CASSLGVDRTLF
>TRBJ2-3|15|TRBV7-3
CASSRRPSLTDTQYF
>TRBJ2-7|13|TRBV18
CASSPRTGYEQYF
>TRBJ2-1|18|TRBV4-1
CASSPTSGRAGAYNEQFF
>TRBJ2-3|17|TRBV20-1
CSARDWKWGRGTDTQYF
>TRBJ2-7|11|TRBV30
CAWTYGNEQYF
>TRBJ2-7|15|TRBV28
CASSLWTVYSYEQYF
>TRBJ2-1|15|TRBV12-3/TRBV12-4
CASRSGRGVVSEQFF
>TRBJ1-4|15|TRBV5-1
CASSLALKENEKLFF
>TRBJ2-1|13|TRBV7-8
CASSLDELKEQFF
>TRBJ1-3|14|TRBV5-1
CASTPGGSGNTIYF
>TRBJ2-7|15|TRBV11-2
CASSFSSGLSYEQYF
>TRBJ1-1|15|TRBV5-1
CASSLSHRGYTEAFF
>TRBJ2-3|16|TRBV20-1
CSATPGSGISTDTQYF
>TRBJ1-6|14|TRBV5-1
CAGPRGTNNSPLHF
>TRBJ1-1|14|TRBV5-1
CASSLEGPNTEAFF
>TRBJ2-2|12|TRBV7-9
CASSVNPGELFF
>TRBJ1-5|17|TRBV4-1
CASSQGVGGQLNQPQHF
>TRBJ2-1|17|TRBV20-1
CCARGRTSGRPYNEQFF
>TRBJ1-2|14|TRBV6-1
CASRRTRFNYGYTF
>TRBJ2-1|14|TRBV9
CASSVVPRGNEQFF
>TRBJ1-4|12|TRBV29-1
CSVGDSNEKLFF
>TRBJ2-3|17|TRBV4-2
CASSQATQGYSTDTQYF
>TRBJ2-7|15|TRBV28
CASSFTWTSGYEQYF
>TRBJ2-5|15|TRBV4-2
CASSRSGDREETQYF
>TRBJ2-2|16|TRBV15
CATSRDRRGDTGELFF